The 27 T cell receptor beta chains below come from one sample, sequenced in a study of blood T cell repertoires in COVID-19. Produced via immunoSEQ multiplex PCR; TCRdb's table is partial and in-frame only. The data show about 200,000 clones, roughly three quarters seen once. Source material: peripheral blood. The receptors derive from a woman in her thirties or forties with COVID-19, enrolled during active disease.

This clone has just one count. The CDR3: CASSIPRVGAGGSTDTQYF. The CDR3, as DNA: TGTGCCAGTAGTATCCCTAGGGTTGGAGCGGGGGGCAGCACAGATACGCAGTATTTT. The rearrangement joins TRBV19 to TRBJ2-3, with 9 bases lining up with TRBD2. After removal of 3 bases from V and 0 bases from J, the junction contained 13 bases not matched to a gene. Germline CDR1 is LNHDA and CDR2 is SQIVND (reference sequence). The CDR3 sequence is 19 residues long.

The chain is built from TRBV21-1 and TRBJ1-3. TRBV21-1 is described as a pseudogene. The CDR3 is 16 residues long. The CDR3 nucleotides read TGTGCCAGCAGCAAAGCCCCCGAAACGGGAATAAGTGGCATATATTTT. Amino acid sequence: CASSKAPETGISGIYF.

The J gene is TRBJ2-3, the V gene TRBV6-7; weak D call: TRBD2 (6 bases). TRBV6-7 is marked as an open reading frame, function uncertain. Trimming stripped 2 bases from V and 0 bases from J, with 18 bases between. This CDR3 has 18 residues. The CDR3 sequence: CASSYVTGEGTSTDTQYF. The CDR3 coding sequence is TGTGCCAGCAGTTACGTGACGGGAGAAGGGACTAGCACAGATACGCAGTATTTT.

V gene TRBV2 combines with J gene TRBJ1-1; maybe TRBD1 (6 bases). CDR1 is SNHLY, CDR2 FYNNEI, per germline. The CDR3 runs to 16 residues. Trimming cost V 7 bases and J 1 base, with 19 bases left between them. The CDR3 coding sequence is TGTGCCAGCAAGAAACAGGGCCCCGAATGGAACACTGAAGCTTTCTTT. Encoded protein: CASKKQGPEWNTEAFF.

The chain couples TRBV2 to TRBJ1-5, with D perhaps TRBD1 (6 bases). V was pared by 3 bases and J by 9 bases, with 18 bases between. In germline, CDR1 is SNHLY, CDR2 FYNNEI. CDR3 length: 15 amino acids. Written as DNA, the CDR3 is TGTGCCAGCAGTGAGGTGGGGACACGGTCGCGGCCCCAGCATTTT. Protein sequence: CASSEVGTRSRPQHF.

The V and J genes are TRBV30 and TRBJ1-6; D not certain. The CDR3 runs 13 residues. Germline lookup yields CDR1 GTSNPN and CDR2 SVGIG (reference sequence). V lost 4 bases, J lost 9 bases, and 13 bases lay in between. CDR3 loop: CAWTGSGGSPLHF. The CDR3 DNA is TGTGCCTGGACCGGGAGCGGCGGTTCACCCCTCCACTTT.

In DNA form, the CDR3 reads TGTGCCAGCAGCGTAGCGGGGGACAGGGGGACCGGCTATGGCTACACCTTC. Protein sequence: CASSVAGDRGTGYGYTF. V is TRBV9 and J is TRBJ1-2, with TRBD1 matching 11 bases. CDR1 and CDR2 from the germline V gene are SGDLS and YYNGEE. The V and J ends lost 0 bases and 4 bases, in that order; junction bases with no gene match: 8. The CDR3 extends over 17 amino acids.

The chain couples TRBV11-1 to TRBJ1-1, with no clear D. The CDR3 is 16 amino acids. Trimming removed 1 base at V and 3 bases at J, with 15 bases between. Germline values: CDR1 SGHAT, CDR2 FQDESV (reference sequence). CDR3 region: CASSLGTQAPDTEAFF. The CDR3 DNA sequence: TGTGCCAGCAGCTTAGGTACTCAGGCGCCGGACACTGAAGCTTTCTTT.

This chain uses TRBV3-1 (or the pseudogene TRBV3-2) with TRBJ1-5; D unresolved. Trimming shortened V by 1 base and J by 3 bases, and 13 bases separated the two germline ends. This CDR3 comprises 16 residues. CDR1 LGHDT and CDR2 YNNKEL come from the germline V gene (reference sequence). CDR3 loop: CASSQGHVPINQPQHF. The CDR3 nucleotides read TGTGCCAGCAGCCAAGGACACGTACCCATCAATCAGCCCCAGCATTTT.

The gene calls are TRBV9 and TRBJ2-7, with a possible D match to TRBD2 (6 bases). This CDR3 region has 12 residues. The V and J ends lost 4 bases and 2 bases respectively, with 7 bases between them. Germline lookup yields CDR1 SGDLS and CDR2 YYNGEE. CDR3 sequence (DNA): TGTGCCAGCAGCCGGGAGACCTACGAGCAGTACTTC. Translating it yields CASSRETYEQYF.

The table lists this clone with a few counts. The chain couples TRBV7-3 to TRBJ2-2; TRBD2 aligns across 8 bases. V was pared by 5 bases and J by 5 bases, with 4 bases of the junction left unmatched. Per germline, CDR1 SGHTA and CDR2 FQGTGA. The CDR3 is made up of 14 amino acids. The CDR3 DNA sequence: TGTGCCAGCAGCCGCGGGACTAGGACCGGGGAGCTGTTTTTT. It yields the protein CASSRGTRTGELFF.

The rearrangement uses TRBV6-5 and TRBJ2-1; D perhaps matches TRBD2 (6 bases). The V and J ends lost 0 bases and 10 bases respectively, with 13 bases between them. The V gene's germline CDR1 is MNHEY and CDR2 SVGAGI. This CDR3 comprises 14 residues. In DNA, the CDR3 is TGTGCCAGCAGTTACTCCCCCGGGAGTGTGGAGCAGTTCTTC. Its protein is CASSYSPGSVEQFF.

The genes are TRBV7-5 and TRBJ1-1; the D call in the table, TRBD1, was not verified against the DNA. TRBV7-5 is classified as a pseudogene. This CDR3 contains 16 residues. The CDR3 loop reads CVRSFPGAHRNTEAFF. The DNA of the CDR3 is TGTGTCAGAAGCTTCCCAGGGGCCCACCGGAACACTGAAGCTTTCTTT.

This chain connects TRBV10-2 to TRBJ2-1; maybe TRBD2 (5 bases). Trimming removed 3 bases from V and 9 bases from J, with 15 bases in between. CDR1 and CDR2 (germline): WSHSY, SAAADI. This CDR3 has 14 residues. The chain's CDR3 is CASSDVLVAGEQFF. CDR3 sequence (DNA): TGCGCCAGCAGTGACGTCCTAGTTGCGGGTGAGCAGTTCTTC.

The chain uses TRBV18 and TRBJ2-7; D might be TRBD1 (6 bases). V lost 1 base to trimming and J lost 5 bases, with 15 bases between them. The CDR3 consists of 15 residues. Per germline, CDR1 KGHSH and CDR2 LQKENI. This CDR3 is CASSPRTGSRDEQYF. CDR3 nucleotide sequence: TGTGCCAGCTCACCACGAACAGGGTCCCGCGACGAGCAGTACTTC.

This clone was seen just once. This rearrangement joins TRBV5-1 to TRBJ1-6, with 7 bases identical to TRBD1. The CDR3 runs to 16 residues. Germline values: CDR1 SGHRS, CDR2 YFSETQ. V gave up 5 bases and J gave up 7 bases; unmatched junction bases: 12. CDR3 loop: CASRLFLGTANSPLHF. CDR3 DNA: TGCGCCAGCAGGTTGTTTTTAGGGACAGCGAATTCACCCCTCCACTTT.

The gene calls are TRBV25-1 and TRBJ2-1, with D perhaps TRBD2 (5 bases). This CDR3 has 15 amino acids. Germline CDR1 MGHDK, CDR2 SYGVNS. V was shortened by 4 bases and J by 0 bases, with 10 bases between the two germline ends. For the CDR3, the DNA is TGTGCCAGCAGTGCCCGAAGCGGCTCCTACAATGAGCAGTTCTTC. Amino acids: CASSARSGSYNEQFF.

J is TRBJ2-1 and V is TRBV10-3; TRBD2 aligns across 15 bases. V dropped 6 bases and J dropped 9; count of bases not matched to a gene: 3. CDR3 length: 14 residues. In germline, CDR1 is ENHRY, CDR2 SYGVKD. The DNA of the CDR3 is TGTGCCATCAGAGGGGGACTAGCGGGAGGTGAGCAGTTCTTC. Translated: CAIRGGLAGGEQFF.

The V gene is TRBV4-2, the J gene TRBJ1-2; D might be TRBD1 (6 bases). The germline V gene encodes CDR1 LGHNA and CDR2 YNFKEQ. V gave up 3 bases and J gave up 2 bases, with 19 bases separating them. CDR3 length: 17 amino acids. This CDR3 is CASSQDGSDRTNYGYTF. The CDR3 DNA reads as TGTGCCAGCAGCCAGGATGGATCGGACAGAACGAACTATGGCTACACCTTC.

The chain uses TRBV7-8 and TRBJ1-2; 7 bases match TRBD1. Germline V gene lookup returns CDR1 SGHVS and CDR2 FQNEAQ. Trimming at V came to 5 bases and at J to 12 bases, leaving 12 bases not matched to a gene. CDR3 length equals 13 residues. DNA for the CDR3: TGTGCCAGCAGCCCCGTCCTATTACAGGGGAACACCTTC. Its protein product is CASSPVLLQGNTF.

The rearrangement uses TRBV11-3 and TRBJ2-1; no definite D call. V lost 5 bases, J lost 2 bases, and 13 bases lay in between. Germline CDR1 is SGHNT and CDR2 is YENEEA. The CDR3 totals 15 residues. The CDR3 spells CASSPGSGAYNEQFF. The CDR3 DNA sequence: TGTGCCAGCAGCCCAGGCTCCGGTGCCTACAATGAGCAGTTCTTC.

This chain links TRBV14 with TRBJ1-1; D gene ambiguous. CDR1 is SGHDN and CDR2 is FVKESK in the germline V gene. This CDR3 is 13 amino acids long. V was shortened by 1 base and J by 7 bases, with 10 bases between the two germline ends. CDR3: CASSQGLILEAFF. The CDR3 nucleotides read TGTGCCAGCAGCCAAGGCCTAATCCTTGAAGCTTTCTTT.

This clone was detected only a few times. The V call is TRBV27, the J call TRBJ2-7, with 7 bases matching TRBD2. Trimming at V came to 4 bases and at J to 6 bases, leaving 24 bases not matched to a gene. This CDR3 spans 19 amino acids. Germline CDR1 is MNHEY and CDR2 is SMNVEV (reference sequence). The CDR3 coding sequence is TGTGCCAGCAGTTCGCCACAGAAGAGCGGGGCCTACGGCGCGGGCGAGCAGTACTTC. The encoded protein is CASSSPQKSGAYGAGEQYF.

This chain links TRBV2 with TRBJ2-5; D is undetermined. The V gene lost 4 bases and the J gene lost 5 bases, with 17 bases spanning the gap. The CDR3 runs 15 residues. Germline CDR1 SNHLY, CDR2 FYNNEI. The CDR3 here is CASSAISGLEETQYF. CDR3 nucleotide sequence: TGTGCCAGCAGTGCAATCTCGGGTCTGGAGGAGACCCAGTACTTC.

V usage is TRBV9 and J usage is TRBJ1-2; TRBD1 matches 9 bases. The V and J ends lost 3 bases and 6 bases, in that order; junction bases with no gene match: 15. Germline-derived CDR1 and CDR2 are SGDLS and YYNGEE. The length of the CDR3 is 17 residues. As DNA, the CDR3 is TGTGCCAGCAGCGCATTATCCGGGACAGGGACTCATCATGGCTACACCTTC. Its translation: CASSALSGTGTHHGYTF.

This chain links TRBV18 with TRBJ2-7, with a tentative D call TRBD1 (6 bases). Germline-derived CDR1 and CDR2 are KGHSH and LQKENI. V was clipped by 6 bases and J by 1 base, with 13 bases between them. The CDR3 is 14 residues long. The CDR3 spells CASSSQGQSYEQYF. Here the CDR3 DNA reads TGTGCCAGCTCTTCCCAGGGGCAGTCCTACGAGCAGTACTTC.

This clone was seen a handful of times. V is TRBV18 and J is TRBJ2-5; 10 bases match TRBD2. There are 17 residues in the CDR3. With 2 bases clipped from V and 5 bases from J, the junction kept 11 bases outside the gene matches. Per germline, CDR1 KGHSH and CDR2 LQKENI. The CDR3 here is CASSPNYSSGSGETQYF. CDR3 bases: TGTGCCAGCTCACCAAATTATTCTAGCGGGAGTGGCGAGACCCAGTACTTC.